A selection of T cell receptor beta chains follows, all from one sample in a study of T cells in Graves' hyperthyroidism and ophthalmopathy. Each CDR3 protein is one row after TCRdb ran MiXCR on the multiplex PCR reads. Among around 200,000 distinct CDR3 sequences listed, approximately 20% were seen once. The sample consisted of blood. The receptors were gathered from a man in his forties with Graves' hyperthyroidism. Both conserved end residues are part of each CDR3. The order of the fields is D gene, V gene, clone size, J gene, CDR3 protein, CDR3 DNA. D genes are given only for firm matches. Some rows have no size entry. The others give once, few or many, or a class for an expanded clone.

>.|TRBV2|many|TRBJ2-7
CASSADSTYEQYF
TGTGCCAGCAGTGCGGACAGCACCTACGAGCAGTACTTC
>.|TRBV5-1|.|TRBJ2-7
CASSLRGGSYEQYF
TGCGCCAGCAGCTTGAGGGGGGGCTCCTACGAGCAGTACTTC
>.|TRBV30|many|TRBJ1-1
CAWKGMGGALEAFF
TGTGCCTGGAAGGGGATGGGGGGGGCTTTGGAAGCTTTCTTT
>TRBD1|TRBV24-1|.|TRBJ2-3
CATSSRDRVSDTQYF
TGTGCCACCAGTTCCCGGGACAGGGTATCCGATACGCAGTATTTT
>.|TRBV11-3|.|TRBJ2-3
CASSLVQTDTQYF
TGTGCCAGCAGCTTAGTACAGACAGATACGCAGTATTTT
>TRBD1|TRBV5-1|many|TRBJ2-1
CASSRTGGTNEQFF
TGCGCCAGCAGTCGGACAGGGGGGACCAATGAGCAGTTCTTC
>.|TRBV18|few|TRBJ1-1
CAGSADGNTEAFF
TGTGCCGGCTCAGCGGACGGGAACACTGAAGCTTTCTTT
>.|TRBV7-2|many|TRBJ1-4
CASSPWRGRATNEKLFF
TGTGCCAGCAGCCCTTGGCGGGGGAGGGCAACTAATGAAAAACTGTTTTTT
>.|TRBV6-5|many|TRBJ2-1
CASVTGKYYNEQFF
TGTGCCAGCGTTACAGGAAAGTACTACAATGAGCAGTTCTTC
>TRBD1|TRBV28|many|TRBJ1-1
CASRVTGGRLEAFF
TGTGCCAGCAGAGTAACAGGGGGCAGACTCGAAGCTTTCTTT
>TRBD1|TRBV12-5|many|TRBJ2-5
CASGTGTGSETQYF
TGTGCTAGTGGTACCGGGACAGGGTCAGAGACCCAGTACTTC
>.|TRBV7-3|many|TRBJ1-1
CASSITGSPEAFF
TGTGCCAGCAGCATAACAGGTTCCCCTGAAGCTTTCTTT
>.|TRBV6-6|many|TRBJ2-3
CASSYPSGTGLDTQYF
TGTGCCAGCAGTTACCCTAGCGGGACAGGCTTGGATACGCAGTATTTT
>.|TRBV12-3/TRBV12-4|.|TRBJ1-5
CASSQYGDTSNQPQHF
TGTGCCAGCAGCCAATATGGGGACACGAGCAATCAGCCCCAGCATTTT
>TRBD2|TRBV5-1|many|TRBJ2-7
CASSYTSGDYEQYF
TGCGCCAGCAGCTATACTAGCGGGGATTACGAGCAGTACTTC
>.|TRBV5-6|many|TRBJ2-1
CASSLAAGDQFF
TGTGCCAGCAGCTTGGCGGCAGGGGATCAGTTCTTC
>TRBD2|TRBV28|.|TRBJ2-7
CASSRPSSGGFYEQYF
TGTGCCAGCAGCCGCCCCTCTAGCGGGGGGTTTTACGAGCAGTACTTC
>.|TRBV5-1|few|TRBJ2-2
CASRAYPGSFGAGELFF
TGCGCCAGCAGGGCTTACCCCGGTAGTTTTGGCGCCGGGGAGCTGTTTTTT
>.|TRBV5-1|many|TRBJ1-1
CASSLGVRDTEAFF
TGCGCCAGCAGCTTGGGTGTTAGGGACACTGAAGCTTTCTTT
>.|TRBV20-1|.|TRBJ2-3
CSPLGVQDTQYF
TGCAGTCCCTTAGGAGTTCAAGATACGCAGTATTTT
>.|TRBV20-1|.|TRBJ2-5
CSARDPSLQETQYF
TGCAGTGCTAGAGATCCCAGTCTGCAAGAGACCCAGTACTTC
>.|TRBV20-1|many|TRBJ2-1
CSASGRVYEQFF
TGCAGTGCTAGTGGCAGGGTTTATGAGCAGTTCTTC
>TRBD1|TRBV4-3|.|TRBJ1-2
CASSQGTGLFGGYTF
TGCGCCAGCAGCCAAGGGACAGGGCTGTTCGGTGGCTACACCTTC
>.|TRBV11-2|many|TRBJ2-7
CASSLVLGAHEQYF
TGTGCCAGCAGCTTAGTTCTGGGGGCCCACGAGCAGTACTTC
>.|TRBV20-1|.|TRBJ2-2
CSARDTAPNTGELFF
TGCAGTGCTAGAGATACAGCCCCGAACACCGGGGAGCTGTTTTTT
>.|TRBV24-1|.|TRBJ2-1
CATSDSQLLDDEQFF
TGTGCCACCAGTGATTCACAGCTTCTGGATGATGAGCAGTTCTTC
>.|TRBV4-1|.|TRBJ2-2
CASSHRDLENANTGELFF
TGCGCCAGCAGCCACAGGGACCTAGAAAACGCGAACACCGGGGAGCTGTTTTTT
>.|TRBV3-1|many|TRBJ2-5
CASLGQETQYF
TGTGCCAGCCTAGGGCAAGAGACCCAGTACTTC
>.|TRBV12-3/TRBV12-4|many|TRBJ1-2
CASSLPGNYGYTF
TGTGCCAGCAGTTTACCGGGAAACTATGGCTACACCTTC
>TRBD1|TRBV7-2|many|TRBJ1-3
CASSVRQGRNTIYF
TGTGCCAGCAGCGTCCGACAGGGCAGAAACACCATATATTTT
>TRBD1|TRBV3-1|many|TRBJ2-3
CASSQRQGTDTQYF
TGTGCCAGCAGCCAAAGACAGGGTACAGATACGCAGTATTTT
>.|TRBV19|many|TRBJ1-1
CASSILISLMRNTEAFF
TGTGCCAGTAGTATCCTTATCTCCCTAATGAGGAACACTGAAGCTTTCTTT
>.|TRBV5-1|.|TRBJ1-4
CASSADVANEKLFF
TGCGCCAGCAGCGCTGACGTAGCTAATGAAAAACTGTTTTTT
>.|TRBV6-5|once|TRBJ1-4
CASSYPGQGRDEKLFF
TGTGCCAGCAGTTACCCTGGGCAGGGGAGGGATGAAAAACTGTTTTTT
>.|TRBV7-2|.|TRBJ2-5
CASSLTGTDKETQYF
TGTGCCAGCAGCTTAACCGGGACGGATAAAGAGACCCAGTACTTC